This T cell receptor beta chain originates from a study of cytomegalovirus exposure and HLA in healthy donors. Study findings and constraints: The HLA-A and HLA-B alleles of most subjects were reportedly predicted accurately from TCR beta sequences. Serostatus for CMV was the only available immune exposure information. The study assumed roughly uniform donor sequencing depth for presence/absence analyses.

Remarks on this clone: The antigen is not known.

The study ran its PCR with 60 Vbeta and 13 Jbeta primers. This table comes from immunoSEQ multiplex PCR, and its TCRdb copy is limited to in-frame clones, with some not included. Of roughly 90,000 clones in the sample, roughly 83% were seen once. Trimming took off 5 bases at V and 6 bases at J, with 14 bases between the two ends. Germline CDR1 is WNHNN and CDR2 is SYGVQD (reference sequence). This CDR3 region has 15 residues. The V call is TRBV10-1, the J call TRBJ1-6; TRBD1 is a possible D gene (5 bases). The sample was PBMCs. The clonotype originates from a man between 18 and 35 years old in good health and CMV-seronegative. The CDR3 region is CASSPGASGNSPLHF. The CDR3 nucleotides read TGCGCCAGCAGTCCTGGGGCTTCGGGTAATTCACCCCTCCACTTT.